These T cell receptor beta chains were read from a single sample in a study of blood T cell repertoires in COVID-19. Repertoires were generated with immunoSEQ multiplex PCR, while TCRdb's copy carries only in-frame clones and drops some. The repertoire holds roughly 250,000 clones, with approximately 85% as singletons. The specimen sequenced was PBMCs or T cells enriched from blood (not recorded which). All receptors derive from a woman aged 45 to 65 who had recovered from COVID-19. Both conserved end residues are part of each CDR3. D genes are given only for firm matches. A row's size may be missing; if present it is once, few, many or a size class.

TRBD1 | TRBJ1-3 | TRBV30 | NA | TGTGCCGGAAAAGGGACAGCCTCTGGAAACACCATATATTTT | CAGKGTASGNTIYF
NA | TRBJ2-7 | TRBV18 | NA | TGTGCCAGCTCACCACCGGCGGGATCCTACGAGCAGTACTTC | CASSPPAGSYEQYF
NA | TRBJ2-7 | TRBV7-2 | NA | TGTGCCAGCAGCTTAGCGCGGGTGTCCTACGAGCAGTACTTC | CASSLARVSYEQYF
NA | TRBJ1-1 | TRBV28 | once | TGTGCCAGCAGACCACAGGGCCATGAAGCTTTCTTT | CASRPQGHEAFF
TRBD1 | TRBJ2-7 | TRBV5-5 | once | TGTGCCAGCAGGAAACCGGGACAGGGGATAGAGCAGTACTTC | CASRKPGQGIEQYF
TRBD1 | TRBJ2-1 | TRBV7-2 | NA | TGTGCCAGCAGAGACAGGGGTAATGAGCAGTTCTTC | CASRDRGNEQFF
NA | TRBJ1-2 | TRBV28 | few | TGTGCCAGCAGGCTAGGCGGGGGTTGGGGCTACACCTTC | CASRLGGGWGYTF
NA | TRBJ1-2 | TRBV28 | NA | TGTGCCAGCAACCCTCGCCCGGACTATGGCTACACCTTC | CASNPRPDYGYTF
TRBD2 | TRBJ2-7 | TRBV5-5 | NA | TGTGCCAGCAGCTTGGCCCCGGCGGGAGGCTCCTACGAGCAGTACTTC | CASSLAPAGGSYEQYF
NA | TRBJ1-2 | TRBV9 | NA | TGTGCCAGCAGCGTAGTCCAGGGCGGCTACACCTTC | CASSVVQGGYTF
TRBD1 | TRBJ2-7 | TRBV27 | NA | TGTGCCAGCAGTTTCGGACAGGGGGGCTACGAGCAGTACTTC | CASSFGQGGYEQYF
TRBD1 | TRBJ2-1 | TRBV5-6 | NA | TGTGCCAGCAGCCCTCCCGGGACAGGGATTGGTAATGAGCAGTTCTTC | CASSPPGTGIGNEQFF
NA | TRBJ2-3 | TRBV19 | NA | TGTGCCAGTAGTATCAACCCAAGCACGCAGTATTTT | CASSINPSTQYF
TRBD1 | TRBJ1-1 | TRBV29-1 | NA | TGCAGCGTGGTACAGGGGGCGCGGGGCACTGAAGCTTTCTTT | CSVVQGARGTEAFF
TRBD1 | TRBJ2-1 | TRBV6-5 | NA | TGTGCCAGCAGCCCAGGGGGCTCCTACAATGAGCAGTTCTTC | CASSPGGSYNEQFF
NA | TRBJ2-3 | TRBV18 | few | TGTGCCAGCTCACCCCGGGGACTGGCCACAGATACGCAGTATTTT | CASSPRGLATDTQYF
NA | TRBJ2-2 | TRBV5-4 | NA | TGTGCCAGCAGCCCCCTCGGCGGGGCTACCGGGGAGCTGTTTTTT | CASSPLGGATGELFF
NA | TRBJ2-1 | TRBV9 | NA | TGTGCCAGCAGCGTAGCTTCCCGGGGGTACAATGAGCAGTTCTTC | CASSVASRGYNEQFF
NA | TRBJ1-5 | TRBV30 | NA | TGTGCCTGGAGCCCTTGGGGCAGTCGTTATAGCAATCAGCCCCAGCATTTT | CAWSPWGSRYSNQPQHF
TRBD1 | TRBJ1-2 | TRBV13 | NA | TGTGCCAGCAGCTCGGTCCGGGACAGGGGGCGCTTGAACTATGGCTACACCTTC | CASSSVRDRGRLNYGYTF
NA | TRBJ2-2 | TRBV7-2 | NA | TGTGCCAGCAGCCCTTACCGGACTGGAGGGGGGGAGCTGTTTTTT | CASSPYRTGGGELFF
TRBD1 | TRBJ1-5 | TRBV12-5 | NA | TGTGCTAGTGGCCTGACCGGGACAGGGTCCCTTAGCAATCAGCCCCAGCATTTT | CASGLTGTGSLSNQPQHF
NA | TRBJ2-3 | TRBV11-2 | NA | TGTGCCAGCAGCGCAGGGGTTGGAGATACGCAGTATTTT | CASSAGVGDTQYF
NA | TRBJ1-2 | TRBV18 | NA | TGTGCCAGCTCACAACGGGACATCTTATATGGCTACACCTTC | CASSQRDILYGYTF
NA | TRBJ2-3 | TRBV7-2 | NA | TGTGCCAGCAGCCCTCGACAGAGCACAGATACGCAGTATTTT | CASSPRQSTDTQYF
NA | TRBJ1-4 | TRBV9 | few | TGTGCCAGCAGCGTAGCCCCCGGGGGGTCTAATGAAAAACTGTTTTTT | CASSVAPGGSNEKLFF
NA | TRBJ2-3 | TRBV19 | NA | TGTGCCAGTAACGACGAGGTAGATACGCAGTATTTT | CASNDEVDTQYF
TRBD1 | TRBJ2-7 | TRBV19 | NA | TGTGCCAGTAGTATAGAGACGGGACAGAACTACGAGCAGTACTTC | CASSIETGQNYEQYF
TRBD2 | TRBJ2-5 | TRBV4-3 | NA | TGCGCCAGCAGCCAAGATTACGGACTAGGGCTCGAGACCCAGTACTTC | CASSQDYGLGLETQYF
TRBD1 | TRBJ1-3 | TRBV9 | NA | TGTGCCAGCAGCGCGCGACAGGGGGCGTTCGGAAACACCATATATTTT | CASSARQGAFGNTIYF
TRBD1 | TRBJ2-7 | TRBV27 | NA | TGTGCCAGCAGTTTGAACCGGGACAGCGTCTCCTACGAGCAGTACTTC | CASSLNRDSVSYEQYF